The TCR beta chain described here comes from a study of T cell clonotyping in hematopoietic cell transplantation. This CDR3 region has 18 residues. Trimming cost V 4 bases and J 0 bases; bases outside gene matches: 11. Germline values: CDR1 SGHTS, CDR2 YDEGEE. The protocol was immunoSEQ multiplex PCR, while the TCRdb copy is restricted to in-frame clones and leaves out a portion. Here the sample spans approximately 44,000 clones, about 85% being singletons. As to time point: recipient sample about 28 days before transplant, after cytoreduction. The source is a man aged 55 to 69 with acute myeloid leukemia. Some clones in this sample may be carry-over from other donors' samples. The chain combines TRBV5-8 with TRBJ2-2; 8 nucleotides agree with TRBD2. Source: peripheral blood mononuclear cells, taken before stem cell transplant. CDR3 nucleotide sequence: TGTGCCAGCAGCGGCCTTACCTCACTAGCGGCGAACACCGGGGAGCTGTTTTTT. Protein product: CASSGLTSLAANTGELFF.